This TCR beta chain emerged from a study of cytomegalovirus exposure and HLA in healthy donors (dated 2017 in TCRdb). Study-wide context: In an earlier analysis of several hundred of the donors, around 300 Gb of sequence data and approximately 100 million unique TCR beta sequences from roughly 190 million T cells were reported. To predict cytomegalovirus infection status, the study brought together high-throughput TCR immunosequencing, statistical association of individual TCRs with disease status, and machine learning. Donor age, sex, ethnicity and CMV serostatus were compiled together with the repertoire data. A separate validation cohort of approximately 120 different subjects was used in addition to the roughly 700-subject first cohort. A handful of DR-DQ haplotypes were handled as single units for association and clustering because linkage in the cohort was strong. The study was designed to test whether signatures of past pathogen exposure could be identified by cataloging public T cell receptors. Rather than drawing on any new phenotypic data, the later analysis identified candidate immune exposures from TCR beta sequences and the way those sequences occurred across donors. A later analysis re-examined previously published TCR beta repertoires from over 500 donors and added high-resolution HLA genotyping to investigate patterns of TCR occurrence. Typing coverage differed by locus: A, B, C, DRB1 and DQB1 were typed in about 620-640 donors, DQA1 in about 510, DPA1 in some 600, and DPB1 in 400 to 490. An early release covering roughly 600 HLA-typed donors comprised roughly 300 gigabases of sequencing data and 85 million or so unique TCR sequences. Among some 400 genotyped donors of the cohort, an average of around 250,000 unique TCR beta nucleotide sequences was sequenced per donor, of which roughly 17% were non-productive. Both class I and class II loci were covered by HLA typing, at four-digit resolution. Of the approximately 370 genotyped donors, roughly 76% were placed in the genetic ancestry cluster associated with self-reported Caucasian donors. All discovery cohort repertoires had been generated on a single sequencing platform. Using immunosequencing, the study profiled T cell repertoires from about 620 subjects and related those repertoires to cytomegalovirus serostatus. A later genetic analysis used genome-wide SNP genotypes for about 55% of the 666 donors, treating that subset as a discovery cohort. In an earlier analysis of 550 to 700 of the donors, high-throughput TCR beta sequencing was used to judge whether each TCR beta V gene segment behaved as functional or pseudogenic.

The investigation overall reported the following: The cohort was sequenced for TCR beta chains only, and without alpha or paired-chain data the features that could be detected were limited. Correlated functional status among segregating V segments might reflect linkage disequilibrium, but an unknown experimental factor could not be ruled out. In the study, some 160 TCR beta chains were listed as associated with cytomegalovirus. Most CMV-associated TCR beta chains appeared to be HLA-restricted in a later analysis, and the HLA associations seemed to be driven largely by CMV exposure. Roughly uniform sequencing depth across donors was assumed in presence/absence analyses, although this assumption may not hold. In an earlier analysis of several hundred of the donors, most TCR beta V segments were observed in productive rearrangements about 87% or about 30% of the time, broadly matching IMGT annotations. Some IMGT-functional V segments, including TRBV6-2 and TRBV6-3, could not be told apart with the 87-base-pair reads, so those segments were excluded. In a later analysis, some 18,000 TCR beta sequences were associated with specific HLA alleles at a false discovery rate of 0.05. It was suggested by the authors that the approach could potentially be generalized to other disease states and immunological phenotypes. The sequencing pipeline was judged likely to have produced a cluster of highly shared sequence variants as a technical artifact. According to a later analysis, TCR association rates differed among HLA loci, with DRB1 alleles showing the most associated TCRs and HLA-C alleles showing the fewest. Immune exposure information for the cohort was limited to CMV serostatus. A later genetic analysis reported fewer N-insertions in productive TCRs among donors in an Asian-associated ancestry cluster than the roughly 700-donor mean. Because HLA typing was missing for some donors at each locus, association tests included only the typed subset. A later analysis reported that several top co-occurrence clusters appeared linked to parvovirus B19, influenza, CMV and Epstein-Barr virus. In vitro tests confirmed that a few of the cytomegalovirus-associated TCR beta chains recognize cytomegalovirus antigens. Across donors, most TCR sequences were observed very rarely, whereas some public TCRs were present in many individuals. An association between a missense DCLRE1C variant and V-gene and J-gene trimming of TCR beta chains was found in a later genetic analysis and replicated in an independent cohort. A further reported finding was that TCR beta sequences accurately predicted the HLA-A and HLA-B alleles for most subjects in the first cohort. Roughly 17 rarely observed V segments, including chromosome 9 orphons, were excluded from the earlier analysis of several hundred of the donors because counts were too low. A later analysis found that HLA-associated TCR beta chains were more clonally expanded and had lower generation probabilities than equally common non-associated chains. When HLA alleles, especially DR and DQ, strongly co-occurred, TCR associations were difficult to assign to individual alleles. The classifier was reported to diagnose cytomegalovirus status with high specificity and sensitivity in both the original cohort and the validation cohort.

Worth noting for this clone: There is no known antigen for this receptor. No much larger clone is present one base from it, and per-base qualities are unavailable.

The cohort comprised 550 to 700 healthy bone marrow donors. All cohort members were sampled while nominally healthy, although unrecorded immune exposures were likely present. The donor tested CMV seropositive and was one of the 289 seropositive cohort members. A peripheral blood sample was collected from each donor, and TCR beta sequencing was performed on peripheral blood mononuclear cells. Genomic DNA extraction from the blood cell samples was performed with the Qiagen DNeasy Blood Extraction Kit. Receptors were amplified or captured by the immunoSEQ multiplex PCR assay. The multiplex PCR relied on a mix of 60 forward primers for TCR Vbeta segments and 13 reverse primers for TCR Jbeta segments. A multiplex PCR assay on genomic DNA amplified the CDR3 region of rearranged TCR beta genes. The Illumina HiSeq System was used to sequence the amplified TCR beta libraries as 87-base-pair reads. As for the original processing: A later analysis tallied around 82 million unique TCR beta chains across the 666 repertoires, and some 10 million of those chains were shared by two or more donors. Raw reads were error-corrected and collapsed into unique sequences with a nearest-neighbor algorithm that merged closely related sequences to remove PCR and sequencing errors. To assign V, D and J gene segments, CDR3 sequences were aligned to IMGT reference sequences. For a sequence to be retained, a match of at least six nucleotides to both a V gene segment and a J gene segment was required. A rearrangement counted as productive if the CDR3 had no stop codons and remained in frame with V and J, and every other rearrangement counted as non-productive. Following IMGT convention, CDR3 was defined as the stretch from the second conserved V-encoded cysteine up to the conserved J-encoded phenylalanine. The earlier analysis of 500 to 600 of the donors excluded sequences that lacked an unambiguous match to a single V gene segment. In an earlier analysis of roughly 500 of the donors, V segments were called functional above 56.7% productive rearrangements and were called segregating when the between-donor standard deviation exceeded 5%. A statistical classification framework was developed to diagnose cytomegalovirus status using the catalog of TCR beta chain sequences. A later analysis assigned V and J genes by comparing TCR nucleotide sequences with IMGT/GENE-DB human TR gene sequences. The TCRdist pipeline was used in a later analysis to assign CDR3 sequences and most-parsimonious VDJ recombination scenarios. A later analysis defined each TCR beta chain by its CDR3 amino acid sequence plus V-gene family, and excluded reads lacking a unique V-gene family. In a later analysis, fewer than 650 highly shared, low-generation-probability nucleotide sequences were removed to address suspected cross-contamination and a sequencing artifact. A later analysis calculated a clonal expansion index for each public chain from normalized within-repertoire ranks of inferred template counts. Generation probabilities in a later analysis came from a VDJ recombination model fitted to out-of-frame rearrangements, and those results were checked against IGoR. In a later analysis, hypergeometric tests were used to score TCR-TCR, TCR-HLA and TCR-CMV co-occurrence, with a repertoire-size bias correction applied to TCR pairs. In a later analysis, false discovery rates were estimated by permuting HLA or CMV assignments 20 times. In a later analysis, co-occurring TCRs were grouped with DBSCAN, and TCRdist sequence similarity was added when clustering was performed within HLA-allele-positive subsets. Repertoires with fewer than 30,000 or more than 120,000 public chains, plus five repertoires with anomalous nucleotide sharing, were excluded from co-occurrence clustering. TCRdb re-hosts the immuneACCESS table, in-frame sequences only. Its copies lack some clones; in the studies checked, an unresolved V gene accounts for under half of them, and the cause for the rest is not known. D and trimming come from the DNA, and the V and J calls and clone size come from that table. For this sample there are roughly 250,000 clones; about 83% appear just once. The ten most abundant clones make up roughly 2% of the sample.

Deletion took 6 bases off V and 0 bases off J, with a span of 14 bases between the germline ends. From cysteine to phenylalanine, the CDR3 is 16 amino acids long. Only CDR3 DNA remains: 48 bases, in frame from the first base. For CDR1 and CDR2, the germline V gene lists MDHEN and SYDVKM. The clonotype was recovered from a woman in her thirties or forties in good health and CMV-seropositive. Here the chain combines TRBV28 and TRBJ1-4, with the D segment identity uncertain. The specimen was PBMCs. The DNA sequence is given as TGTGCCAGCAGCCCAATTAGGCTAGCAACTAATGAAAAACTGTTTTTT. Translated, it reads CASSPIRLATNEKLFF.